These 18 T cell receptor beta chains originate from one sample sequenced in a study of T cell clonality in common variable immunodeficiency. Here immunoSEQ multiplex PCR was the method, and the copy in TCRdb shows in-frame clones only, minus some. Altogether 30,000 to 35,000 clones were found in the sample, and no singletons occur. Specimen: peripheral blood mononuclear cells. These receptors originate from a person between 18 and 70 years old in good health.

Many counts were recorded for this clone. The CDR3 goes on 3 residues after the read ends, and that part is filled in from the germline J gene. V is TRBV30 and J is TRBJ2-2, with 9 bases aligning to TRBD1. In germline, CDR1 is GTSNPN, CDR2 SVGIG (reference sequence). This CDR3 has 15 amino acids. The ends lost 2 bases at V and 4 bases at J; junction bases unmatched: 5. The DNA read from the CDR3 is TGTGCCTGGAGTTGGACAGGGGCGCCCACCGGGGAG. It is translated as CAWSWTGAPTGE. The entire CDR3 reads CAWSWTGAPTGELFF.

Concerning this clone: Sequencing ends 3 residues short of the CDR3 end; the germline J gene provides the rest. This chain links TRBV2 with TRBJ2-2; TRBD1 aligns across 11 bases. The V segment lost 10 bases and the J segment 6 bases; nucleotides outside the gene matches: 7. The CDR3 length is 14 residues. In germline, CDR1 is SNHLY, CDR2 FYNNEI. CDR3 DNA, as far as it was read: TGTGCCAACGGCGGGGACAGGGGGTCCGGGGAG. Translating it yields CANGGDRGSGE. The whole CDR3 sequence is CANGGDRGSGELFF.

A few counts support this clone. The read comes to an end 3 residues before the CDR3 does, leaving the germline J gene to fill in the end. V gene TRBV11-2 combines with J gene TRBJ2-7, with unresolved D. The CDR3 runs 13 residues. CDR1 and CDR2 (germline): SGHAT, FQNNGV. V was trimmed by 1 base and J by 3 bases, leaving 7 bases between them. The DNA read from the CDR3 is TGTGCCAGCAGCTTAGGCCTAGTCTACGAG. It specifies CASSLGLVYE. The full CDR3 reads CASSLGLVYEQYF.

This clone was detected ten times or more. The read halts 3 residues ahead of the CDR3 end, with the missing end drawn from the germline J gene. The V gene is TRBV19, the J gene TRBJ1-5; TRBD1 matches at 8 bases. The CDR3 covers 14 residues. In germline, CDR1 is LNHDA, CDR2 SQIVND (reference sequence). V lost 4 bases and J lost 7; bases outside the gene matches: 6. CDR3 bases read: TGTGCCAGTAGTACAGGACAGGGCCAACAGCCC. It specifies CASSTGQGQQP. The entire CDR3 is CASSTGQGQQPQHF. The complete variable domain, with remaining parts taken from reference TRBV19 and TRBJ1-5, reads DGGITQSPKYLFRKEGQNVTLSCEQNLNHDAMYWYRQDPGQGLRLIYYSQIVNDFQKGDIAEGYSVSREKKESFPLTVTSAQKNPTAFYLCASSTGQGQQPQHFGDGTRLSIL.

This clone was seen at least ten times. Read sequence stops 3 residues before the CDR3 end, and the germline J gene provides the missing end. J is TRBJ2-1 and V is TRBV14; TRBD2 matches 11 bases. V trimming: 4 bases; J trimming: 3 bases; junction bases outside the gene matches: 5. This CDR3 region has 16 residues. Germline CDR1 is SGHDN and CDR2 is FVKESK. CDR3: CASSPPTSGIYNEQFF. CDR3 DNA, as far as it was read: TGTGCCAGCAGCCCCCCGACTAGCGGGATCTACAATGAG.

As regards this clone: The CDR3 goes on 3 residues after the read ends, and that part is filled in from the germline J gene. The V and J genes are TRBV2 and TRBJ2-7, with a weak D call TRBD2 (5 bases). The CDR3 consists of 12 residues. Germline-derived CDR1 and CDR2 are SNHLY and FYNNEI. Trimming took off 4 bases at V and 5 bases at J, with 9 bases between the two ends. CDR3 residues: CASSASGDEQYF. The CDR3 DNA, read in part, is TGTGCCAGCAGTGCTTCCGGGGACGAG.

This clone was seen many times. The read halts 3 residues ahead of the CDR3 end, with the missing end drawn from the germline J gene. The chain employs TRBV19 and TRBJ2-7; D may be TRBD1 (6 bases). V was clipped by 1 base and J by 6 bases, with 10 bases between them. The V gene's germline CDR1 is LNHDA and CDR2 SQIVND (reference sequence). CDR3 length: 13 amino acids. The chain's CDR3 is CASSIGGRSEQYF. Incomplete CDR3 DNA: TGTGCCAGTAGTATAGGGGGGCGAAGCGAG. Together with reference TRBV19 and TRBJ2-7, the CDR3 gives the full variable domain: DGGITQSPKYLFRKEGQNVTLSCEQNLNHDAMYWYRQDPGQGLRLIYYSQIVNDFQKGDIAEGYSVSREKKESFPLTVTSAQKNPTAFYLCASSIGGRSEQYFGPGTRLTVT.

In this sample, this clone turned up many times. The read ends 3 residues shy of where the CDR3 ends; the end is completed using the germline J gene. The V call is TRBV20-1, the J call TRBJ2-7; 11 bases line up with TRBD2. Unmatched junction bases numbered 6, after V lost 3 bases and J lost 5 bases. Germline CDR1 reads DFQATT; CDR2 reads SNEGSKA (reference sequence). The CDR3 loop spans 14 amino acids. CDR3 amino acids: CSASRTSGFNEQYF. The sequenced CDR3 bases are TGCAGTGCTAGCAGGACTAGCGGGTTCAACGAG.

Ten or more counts support this clone. The sequenced fragment ends 3 residues before the CDR3 boundary, so the rest is inferred from the germline J gene. The V gene is TRBV5-1, the J gene TRBJ2-5; maybe TRBD2 (5 bases). CDR3 size: 16 residues. Germline CDR1 reads SGHRS; CDR2 reads YFSETQ. V shed 3 bases and J shed 0 bases, with 15 bases lying between them. CDR3 DNA, as far as it was read: TGCGCCAGCAGCTCCTCGGGCGGCGGGTACCAAGAGACC. Translation gives CASSSSGGGYQET. The CDR3 as a whole reads CASSSSGGGYQETQYF. The full variable domain, with the rest looked up from reference TRBV5-1 and TRBJ2-5, is KAGVTQTPRYLIKTRGQQVTLSCSPISGHRSVSWYQQTPGQGLQFLFEYFSETQRNKGNFPGRFSGRQFSNSRSEMNVSTLELGDSALYLCASSSSGGGYQETQYFGPGTRLLVL.

This clone turned up a few times. The read ends 3 residues early relative to the CDR3; the germline J gene fills the gap. V is TRBV2 and J is TRBJ2-3, with 8 bases matching TRBD2. Unmatched junction bases numbered 7, after V lost 4 bases and J lost 7 bases. CDR1 and CDR2 (germline): SNHLY, FYNNEI. The CDR3 has 14 amino acids. Partial CDR3 DNA: TGTGCCAGCAGTGGGAGCGGGAGTAGGTATACG. It translates to CASSGSGSRYT. The full CDR3 sequence reads CASSGSGSRYTQYF.

This clone was seen many times. The read ends 3 residues early relative to the CDR3; the germline J gene fills the gap. V is TRBV19 and J is TRBJ2-4; 8 bases are shared with TRBD1. The CDR3 is 14 amino acids. Looked up from germline, CDR1 is LNHDA and CDR2 is SQIVND (reference sequence). V lost 5 bases, J lost 5 bases, and 5 bases stayed unmatched. Here the CDR3 reads CASSGTGRENIQYF. Partial CDR3 DNA: TGTGCCAGTAGTGGGACAGGCCGAGAAAACATT.

About this clone itself: The CDR3 is cut off 3 residues early in the read; its end comes from the germline J gene. This sequence joins TRBV5-1 and TRBJ2-7; TRBD2 agrees at 7 bases. Germline V gene data show CDR1 as SGHRS and CDR2 as YFSETQ. The length of the CDR3 is 14 residues. The V and J ends lost 7 bases and 0 bases, in that order; junction bases with no gene match: 7. The sequenced CDR3 bases are TGCGCCAGCGGCTACGGGGACTACTCCTACGAG. Translation gives CASGYGDYSYE. The whole CDR3 is CASGYGDYSYEQYF.

This clone was picked up many times. The CDR3 is cut off 3 residues early in the read; its end comes from the germline J gene. The V gene is TRBV7-9, the J gene TRBJ2-1; TRBD2 matches 7 bases. CDR1 and CDR2 (germline): SEHNR, FQNEAQ (reference sequence). Trimming removed 0 bases from V and 5 bases from J; junction bases left unmatched: 1. The CDR3 is made up of 14 amino acids. The part of the CDR3 DNA that was read is TGTGCCAGCAGCTTAGCGGCGGGGGACAATGAG. Its translation is CASSLAAGDNE. The full-length CDR3 reads as CASSLAAGDNEQFF.

The table lists this clone with many counts. The read halts 3 residues ahead of the CDR3 end, with the missing end drawn from the germline J gene. The gene calls are TRBV7-3 and TRBJ1-3; possible D gene TRBD1, 5 bases. The CDR3 has 15 residues. Trimming took off 2 bases at V and 2 bases at J, with 10 bases between the two ends. The germline V gene has CDR1 SGHTA and CDR2 FQGTGA. The sequenced CDR3 bases are TGTGCCAGCAGCTTATCATCGGGGGCTGGAAACACC. It yields the protein CASSLSSGAGNT. The full CDR3 sequence reads CASSLSSGAGNTIYF. Looking up the rest from reference TRBV7-3 and TRBJ1-3 gives the full variable domain: GAGVSQTPSNKVTEKGKYVELRCDPISGHTALYWYRQSLGQGPEFLIYFQGTGAADDSGLPNDRFFAVRPEGSVSTLKIQRTERGDSAVYLCASSLSSGAGNTIYFGEGSWLTVV.

This clone was seen more than once but under ten times. The read ends 3 residues before the CDR3 terminus; that terminus is restored from the germline J gene. V is TRBV7-9 and J is TRBJ2-7; 9 bases align to TRBD2. Germline CDR1 reads SEHNR; CDR2 reads FQNEAQ (reference sequence). The V gene end was trimmed by 6 bases and the J gene end by 5 bases; junction bases not matched to a gene: 5. The CDR3 extends over 13 amino acids. Here the CDR3 reads CASSFASGDEQYF. Partial CDR3 DNA: TGTGCCAGCAGTTTCGCTAGCGGGGACGAG.

On this clone itself: The read falls 3 residues short of the CDR3 end, and the missing part is taken from the germline J gene. V and J are TRBV5-1 and TRBJ1-2; D is undetermined. The CDR3 is 15 amino acids. Trimming left V 3 bases short and J 7 bases short, with 19 bases between. Germline assignment: CDR1 SGHRS and CDR2 YFSETQ. The CDR3 protein is CASSSQGWQEAGYTF. The DNA read from the CDR3 is TGCGCCAGCAGCTCTCAAGGATGGCAGGAAGCTGGC.

Remarks on this clone: The CDR3 end is not reached by the read, which stops 3 residues before it; the germline J gene fills it in. This rearrangement joins TRBV19 to TRBJ2-3; weak D call: TRBD2 (7 bases). The CDR3 runs to 13 residues. Germline CDR1 reads LNHDA; CDR2 reads SQIVND (reference sequence). The CDR3 loop reads CASTKGGEETQYF. CDR3 DNA, as far as it was read: TGTGCCAGTACTAAAGGGGGGGAAGAGACG.

This clone was observed a handful of times. A single base separates this from a much larger clone, so it may be a read error. The CDR3 goes on 3 residues after the read ends, and that part is filled in from the germline J gene. The J gene is TRBJ2-3, the V gene TRBV18, with D tentatively TRBD1 (5 bases). The CDR3 runs 15 residues. Germline CDR1 and CDR2: KGHSH and LQKENI. The sequenced part of the CDR3 DNA is TGTGCCAGCTCACCCGATGACAGAGGCAATCAGCCG. Residues: CASSPDDRGNQP. The whole CDR3 sequence reads CASSPDDRGNQPQYF.